These T cell receptor beta chains were read from a single sample in a study of T cell responses to AZD1222 COVID-19 vaccine. Repertoires were generated with immunoSEQ multiplex PCR, while TCRdb's copy carries only in-frame clones and drops some. The sample lists about 140,000 clones; 88% were seen once. Sequencing was performed on peripheral blood, taken 28 days after the second dose of the MenACWY control vaccine. These receptors were collected from an adult who received the MenACWY meningococcal vaccine as a control. Each CDR3 is given with its conserved first and last residue. The D gene is left open where the match is weak. Size is omitted from some rows. Given values are once, few, many or a class for expanded clones.

V gene	D gene	J gene	clone size	CDR3 protein	CDR3 DNA
TRBV11-3	-	TRBJ1-1	once	CASSLGGSWSWAFF	TGTGCCAGCAGCTTAGGCGGGAGCTGGTCCTGGGCTTTCTTT
TRBV11-3	-	TRBJ2-6	-	CASSRFLARGLSSGANVLTF	TGTGCCAGCAGCCGATTCCTGGCGAGGGGCCTTAGCTCTGGGGCCAACGTCCTGACTTTC
TRBV6-2/TRBV6-3	-	TRBJ1-6	-	CASSPARAGNSPLHF	TGTGCCAGCAGCCCCGCGAGGGCCGGGAATTCACCCCTCCACTTT
TRBV3-1/TRBV3-2	-	TRBJ2-3	-	CASSRMGRTDTQYF	TGTGCCAGCAGTCGAATGGGTCGCACAGATACGCAGTATTTT
TRBV18	TRBD2	TRBJ2-3	-	CASSGGTDTQYF	TGTGCCAGCTCCGGGGGGACAGATACGCAGTATTTT
TRBV19	TRBD1	TRBJ1-5	-	CASSGGQASNQPQHF	TGTGCCAGTAGTGGGGGACAGGCCAGCAATCAGCCCCAGCATTTT
TRBV15	-	TRBJ1-1	-	CATSRGWNTEAFF	TGTGCCACCAGCAGAGGCTGGAACACTGAAGCTTTCTTT
TRBV11-3	-	TRBJ1-2	-	CASSLDPGRGYTF	TGTGCCAGCAGCTTAGATCCAGGTCGGGGCTACACCTTC
TRBV4-1	-	TRBJ2-4	-	CASSQAGALHYKNIQYF	TGCGCCAGCAGCCAAGCCGGGGCTCTCCACTACAAAAACATTCAGTACTTC
TRBV10-3	-	TRBJ1-1	-	CAISESKHTEAFF	TGTGCCATCAGTGAGTCGAAGCACACTGAAGCTTTCTTT
TRBV6-2/TRBV6-3	-	TRBJ1-5	-	CASSLDEYSNQPQHF	TGTGCCAGCAGTTTGGACGAATATAGCAATCAGCCCCAGCATTTT
TRBV9	-	TRBJ2-5	-	CASSVGNQETQYF	TGTGCCAGCAGCGTAGGCAACCAAGAGACCCAGTACTTC
TRBV7-6	TRBD1	TRBJ1-1	-	CASSSTSGGLNTEAFF	TGTGCCAGCAGCTCCACCTCAGGGGGATTGAACACTGAAGCTTTCTTT
TRBV11-3	TRBD2	TRBJ2-2	-	CASSRTSGIIAGELFF	TGTGCCAGCAGTCGGACTAGCGGGATTATCGCCGGGGAGCTGTTTTTT
TRBV5-1	-	TRBJ2-1	-	CASASFRGAYNEQFF	TGCGCCAGCGCTTCCTTCCGGGGCGCCTACAATGAGCAGTTCTTC
TRBV7-9	-	TRBJ1-2	-	CASSLSGQQNYGYTF	TGTGCCAGCAGCTTATCGGGACAACAAAACTATGGCTACACCTTC
TRBV5-1	-	TRBJ2-7	-	CASSSPGLGEQYF	TGCGCCAGCAGCTCCCCGGGGTTGGGCGAGCAGTACTTC
TRBV20-1	-	TRBJ2-2	-	CSASPIIPGELFF	TGCAGTGCCAGTCCAATAATACCCGGGGAGCTGTTTTTT
TRBV7-7	TRBD1	TRBJ2-1	-	CASSLSTGNNEQFF	TGTGCTAGCAGCTTATCGACAGGGAACAATGAGCAGTTCTTC